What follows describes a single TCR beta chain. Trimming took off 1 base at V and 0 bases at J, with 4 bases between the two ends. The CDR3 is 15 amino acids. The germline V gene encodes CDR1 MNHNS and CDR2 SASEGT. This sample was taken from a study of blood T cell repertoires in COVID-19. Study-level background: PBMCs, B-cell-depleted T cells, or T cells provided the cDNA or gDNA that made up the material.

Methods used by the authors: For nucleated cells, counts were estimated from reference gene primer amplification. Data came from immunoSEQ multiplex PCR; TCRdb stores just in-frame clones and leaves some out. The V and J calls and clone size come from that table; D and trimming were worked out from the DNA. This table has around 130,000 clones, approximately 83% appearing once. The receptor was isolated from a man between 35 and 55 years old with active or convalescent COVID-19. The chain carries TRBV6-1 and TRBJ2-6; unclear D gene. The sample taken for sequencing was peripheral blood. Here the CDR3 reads CASSEEHSGANVLTF. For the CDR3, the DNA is TGTGCCAGCAGTGAAGAGCACTCTGGGGCCAACGTCCTGACTTTC.